These 12 T cell receptor beta chains were all obtained from the same sample, sequenced in a study of cytomegalovirus exposure and HLA in healthy donors. The PCR was carried out with 60 Vbeta primers and 13 Jbeta primers. The protocol was immunoSEQ multiplex PCR, while the TCRdb copy is restricted to in-frame clones and leaves out a portion. The table records around 130,000 clones, approximately 85% of them present only once. Sequencing used PBMCs. The receptors shown here come from a boy younger than 18 in good health and CMV-seronegative.

The rearrangement links TRBV4-3 to TRBJ2-7; weak D call: TRBD2 (6 bases). V lost 1 base and J lost 0, with 19 bases in between. There are 18 residues in the CDR3. Per the germline V gene, CDR1 is LGHNA and CDR2 is YSLEER. The CDR3 region is CASSQALPGSGLSYEQYF. For the CDR3, the DNA is TGCGCCAGCAGCCAAGCCCTCCCCGGGAGTGGGCTCTCCTACGAGCAGTACTTC.

The chain's CDR3 is CASSPPGTKPYDTQYF. CDR3 nucleotide sequence: TGTGCCAGCTCACCACCGGGCACAAAACCGTACGATACGCAGTATTTT. The chain joins TRBV18 to TRBJ2-3; D not certain. V was trimmed by 0 bases and J by 6 bases, leaving 16 bases between them. The CDR3 is made up of 16 amino acids. Germline CDR1 reads KGHSH; CDR2 reads LQKENI. Full variable domain (remainder filled in from reference TRBV18 and TRBJ2-3): NAGVMQNPRHLVRRRGQEARLRCSPMKGHSHVYWYRQLPEEGLKFMVYLQKENIIDESGMPKERFSAEFPKEGPSILRIQQVVRGDSAAYFCASSPPGTKPYDTQYFGPGTRLTVL.

The CDR3 region is CATSRGVKTSGSFNEQFF. For the CDR3, the DNA is TGTGCCACCAGCAGAGGGGTTAAGACTAGCGGGAGTTTCAATGAGCAGTTCTTC. The gene calls are TRBV15 and TRBJ2-1; 12 bases fit TRBD2. The germline V gene has CDR1 LNHNV and CDR2 YYDKDF (reference sequence). V dropped 1 base and J dropped 6; count of bases not matched to a gene: 10. This CDR3 region has 18 residues.

The chain carries TRBV20-1 and TRBJ1-1; TRBD1 might be the D (5 bases). Germline values: CDR1 DFQATT, CDR2 SNEGSKA (reference sequence). The V gene lost 3 bases and the J gene lost 6 bases, with 5 bases spanning the gap. The CDR3 loop spans 10 amino acids. The CDR3 sequence is CSASRAEAFF. CDR3 nucleotides: TGCAGTGCTAGCAGGGCTGAAGCTTTCTTT.

CDR3 nucleotide sequence: TGTGCCAGTGGGGCCAGTGCCAATAGAGGTACAGGGCCCACTGAAGCTTTCTTT. Its protein product is CASGASANRGTGPTEAFF. The chain recombines TRBV19 with TRBJ1-1; the D gene is possibly TRBD1 (6 bases). Trimming pared 8 bases from V and 4 bases from J, leaving 29 bases between. CDR1 and CDR2 (germline): LNHDA, SQIVND (reference sequence). The CDR3 spans 18 residues.

This chain joins TRBV10-3 and TRBJ2-2, with D perhaps TRBD1 (6 bases). Germline V lookup: CDR1 ENHRY, CDR2 SYGVKD. The CDR3 consists of 14 residues. Between the trimmed V and J ends, which lost 6 bases and 0 bases, there was a span of 8 bases. CDR3 in amino acids: CAIRQGSNTGELFF. DNA of the CDR3: TGTGCCATCAGACAGGGCTCGAACACCGGGGAGCTGTTTTTT.

The V and J genes are TRBV9 and TRBJ1-6, with 7 positions matching TRBD1. The V segment lost 3 bases and the J segment 8 bases; nucleotides outside the gene matches: 8. This CDR3 has 15 residues. Germline loops: CDR1 SGDLS, CDR2 YYNGEE. CDR3 amino acids: CASSGEGARDSPLHF. The CDR3 nucleotides read TGTGCCAGCAGCGGAGAGGGGGCGCGGGATTCACCCCTCCACTTT.

CDR3 sequence (DNA): TGCAGCTGTGAAGTAGGGGGGGCGAACACTGAAGCTTTCTTT. Translation gives CSCEVGGANTEAFF. The chain employs TRBV29-1 and TRBJ1-1, with D possibly being TRBD1 (6 bases). Germline V CDR1 and CDR2: SQVTM, ANQGSEA. V lost 8 bases and J 1 base, leaving 17 bases between the germline ends. CDR3 length equals 14 residues. The variable domain in full, with the rest retrieved from reference TRBV29-1 and TRBJ1-1, is SAVISQKPSRDICQRGTSLTIQCQVDSQVTMMFWYRQQPGQSLTLIATANQGSEATYESGFVIDKFPISRPNLTFSTLTVSNMSPEDSSIYLCSCEVGGANTEAFFGQGTRLTVV.

This clone was seen a handful of times. The rearrangement uses TRBV7-2 and TRBJ1-1; D unclear. Between the trimmed V and J ends, which lost 5 bases and 11 bases, there was a span of 18 bases. Germline V gives CDR1 SGHTA, CDR2 FQGNSA. The CDR3 sequence is 13 residues long. The CDR3 reads CASSPSSPAEAFF. As DNA, the CDR3 is TGTGCCAGCAGCCCTTCGAGTCCCGCGGAGGCTTTCTTT.

This clone came up a few times. This specimen includes other DNA sequences encoding the same CDR3. This chain links TRBV19 with TRBJ2-7; D unclear. The CDR3 is 11 residues long. Germline V gene data show CDR1 as LNHDA and CDR2 as SQIVND (reference sequence). The V end lost 1 base, the J end lost 6 bases, and 4 bases lay between the germline ends. CDR3 DNA sequence: TGTGCCAGTAGTATAGGGAGCGAGCAGTACTTC. It translates to CASSIGSEQYF.

The chain has TRBV5-6 and TRBJ2-4; a weak D match, TRBD1 (6 bases). The CDR3 spans 14 residues. V gave up 4 bases and J gave up 0 bases, with 8 bases separating them. CDR1 and CDR2 (germline): SGHDT, YYEEEE. The CDR3 loop is CASSPRGAKNIQYF. In nucleotides, the CDR3 is TGTGCCAGCAGCCCCAGGGGAGCCAAAAACATTCAGTACTTC.

The sample holds one count of this clone. The V call is TRBV19, the J call TRBJ1-2, with 11 bases aligning to TRBD1. Unmatched junction bases numbered 6, after V lost 4 bases and J lost 5 bases. The length of the CDR3 is 15 residues. In germline, CDR1 is LNHDA, CDR2 SQIVND (reference sequence). CDR3 loop: CASSSGQGARYGYTF. The CDR3 region has the DNA TGTGCCAGTAGTAGCGGACAGGGGGCGCGATATGGCTACACCTTC.